This T cell receptor (beta chain) came from a study of blood T cell repertoires in COVID-19. Turning to the study itself: The study drew acute and convalescent COVID-19 samples from the United States, Italy and Spain. T cells, B-cell-depleted T cells, or PBMCs provided the cDNA or gDNA that served as material.

From germline, CDR1 is MDHEN and CDR2 SYDVKM. The CDR3 length is 16 residues. V gave up 3 bases and J gave up 7 bases; unmatched junction bases: 14. Sequencing used immunoSEQ multiplex PCR; TCRdb keeps in-frame clones, though not all of them. Of under 60,000 clones in the sample, approximately 82% were seen once. V is TRBV28 and J is TRBJ2-7, with 8 bases fitting TRBD1. The receptor comes from a human donor in a cohort sampled during active COVID-19. Material for sequencing was peripheral blood. The CDR3 nucleotides are TGTGCCAGCAGTTTGTCGTCACAGGGGGTCGCGGTGGAGCAGTACTTC. Protein product: CASSLSSQGVAVEQYF.